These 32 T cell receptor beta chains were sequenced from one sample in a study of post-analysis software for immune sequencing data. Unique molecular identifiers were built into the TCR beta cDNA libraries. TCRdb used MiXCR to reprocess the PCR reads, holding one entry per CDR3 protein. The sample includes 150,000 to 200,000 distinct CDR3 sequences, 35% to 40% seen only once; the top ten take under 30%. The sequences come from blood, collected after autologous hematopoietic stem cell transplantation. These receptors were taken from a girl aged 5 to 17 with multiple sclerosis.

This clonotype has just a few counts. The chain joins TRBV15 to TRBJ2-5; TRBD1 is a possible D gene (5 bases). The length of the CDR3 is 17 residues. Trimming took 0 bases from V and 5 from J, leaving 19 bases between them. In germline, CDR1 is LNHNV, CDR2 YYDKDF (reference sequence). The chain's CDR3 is CATSRDPRTRTSETQYF. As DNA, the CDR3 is TGTGCCACCAGCAGAGACCCCCGGACACGGACATCGGAGACCCAGTACTTC.

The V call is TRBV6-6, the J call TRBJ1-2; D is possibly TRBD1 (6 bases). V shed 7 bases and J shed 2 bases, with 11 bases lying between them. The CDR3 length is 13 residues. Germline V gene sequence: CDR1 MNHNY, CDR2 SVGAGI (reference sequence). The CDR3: CASMLGANYGYTF. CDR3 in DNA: TGTGCCAGCATGCTGGGGGCAAACTATGGCTACACCTTC.

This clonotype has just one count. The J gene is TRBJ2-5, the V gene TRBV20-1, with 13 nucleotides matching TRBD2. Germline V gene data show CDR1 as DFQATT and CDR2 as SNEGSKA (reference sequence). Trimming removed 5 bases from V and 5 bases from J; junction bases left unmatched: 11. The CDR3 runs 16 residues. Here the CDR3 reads CSACPLLAGGPETQYF. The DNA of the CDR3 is TGCAGTGCTTGCCCCTTACTAGCGGGGGGGCCTGAGACCCAGTACTTC.

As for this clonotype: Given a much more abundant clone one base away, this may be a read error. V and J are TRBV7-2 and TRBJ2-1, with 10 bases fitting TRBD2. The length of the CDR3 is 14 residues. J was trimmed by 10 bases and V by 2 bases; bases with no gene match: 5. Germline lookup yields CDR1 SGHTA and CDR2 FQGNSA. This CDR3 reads CASSLTRGLAEQFF. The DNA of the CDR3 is TGTGCCAGCAGCTTAACCCGGGGACTAGCGGAGCAGTTCTTC.

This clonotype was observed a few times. The CDR3 DNA follows: TGTGCCAGCACCGGGGCGGGTGAATCGCGCCAAGAGACCCAGTACTTC. It is translated as CASTGAGESRQETQYF. The gene calls are TRBV28 and TRBJ2-5; either TRBD1 or TRBD2 may fit D (5 bases each). The CDR3 covers 16 residues. The germline V and J ends were trimmed by 7 bases and 1 base, with 19 bases remaining between them. Germline V gene data show CDR1 as MDHEN and CDR2 as SYDVKM.

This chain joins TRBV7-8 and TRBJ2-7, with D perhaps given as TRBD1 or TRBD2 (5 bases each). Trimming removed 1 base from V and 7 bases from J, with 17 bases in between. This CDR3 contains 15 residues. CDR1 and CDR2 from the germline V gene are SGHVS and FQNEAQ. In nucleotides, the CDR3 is TGTGCCAGCAGCTTAGGGGGTCCACCTTGGGGGGAGCAGTACTTC. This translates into CASSLGGPPWGEQYF.

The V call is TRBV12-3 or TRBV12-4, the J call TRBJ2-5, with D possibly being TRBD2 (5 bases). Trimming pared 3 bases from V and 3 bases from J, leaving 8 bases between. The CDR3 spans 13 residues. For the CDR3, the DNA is TGTGCCAGCAGTTTCTCGACTAAAGAGACCCAGTACTTC. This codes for CASSFSTKETQYF.

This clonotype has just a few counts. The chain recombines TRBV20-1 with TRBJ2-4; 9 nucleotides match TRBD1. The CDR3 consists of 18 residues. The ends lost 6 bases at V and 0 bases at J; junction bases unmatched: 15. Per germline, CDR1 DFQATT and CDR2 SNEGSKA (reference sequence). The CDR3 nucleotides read TGCAGTGCCCAACCCGACAGGGGGTTTCTACTAGCCAAAAACATTCAGTACTTC. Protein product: CSAQPDRGFLLAKNIQYF.

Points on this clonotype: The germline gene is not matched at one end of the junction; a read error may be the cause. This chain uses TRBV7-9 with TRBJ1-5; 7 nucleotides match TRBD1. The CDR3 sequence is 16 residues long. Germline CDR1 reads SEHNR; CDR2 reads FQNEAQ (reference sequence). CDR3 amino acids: CASSWGQSGGNQPQHF. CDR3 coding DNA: TGTGCCAGCAGCTGGGGACAGTCAGGGGGTAATCAGCCTCAGCATTTT.

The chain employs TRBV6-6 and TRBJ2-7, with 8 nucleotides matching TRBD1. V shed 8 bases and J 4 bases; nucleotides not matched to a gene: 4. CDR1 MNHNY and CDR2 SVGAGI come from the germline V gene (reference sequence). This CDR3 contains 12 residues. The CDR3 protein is CASGDRYYEQYF. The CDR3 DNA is TGTGCCAGCGGGGACAGGTATTACGAGCAGTACTTC.

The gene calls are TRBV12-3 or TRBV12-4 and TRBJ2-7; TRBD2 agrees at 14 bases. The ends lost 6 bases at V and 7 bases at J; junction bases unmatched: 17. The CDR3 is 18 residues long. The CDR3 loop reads CASSSEGPGLAGVGEQYF. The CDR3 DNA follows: TGTGCCAGCAGCTCCGAGGGACCGGGACTAGCGGGAGTGGGTGAGCAGTACTTC.

This chain's CDR3 is CASSMALGTGELFF. CDR3 DNA: TGTGCCAGCAGCATGGCTTTGGGCACCGGGGAGCTGTTTTTT. The chain recombines TRBV11-3 with TRBJ2-2; no reliable D call. The CDR3 extends over 14 amino acids. The V gene lost 5 bases and the J gene lost 4 bases, with 11 bases spanning the gap. Germline loops: CDR1 SGHNT, CDR2 YENEEA.

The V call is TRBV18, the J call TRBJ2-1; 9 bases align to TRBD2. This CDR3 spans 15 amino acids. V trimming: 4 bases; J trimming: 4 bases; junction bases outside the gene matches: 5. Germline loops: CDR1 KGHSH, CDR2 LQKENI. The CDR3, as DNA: TGTGCCAGCTCACAAGCGGGGGGCGTATACAATGAGCAGTTCTTC. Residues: CASSQAGGVYNEQFF.

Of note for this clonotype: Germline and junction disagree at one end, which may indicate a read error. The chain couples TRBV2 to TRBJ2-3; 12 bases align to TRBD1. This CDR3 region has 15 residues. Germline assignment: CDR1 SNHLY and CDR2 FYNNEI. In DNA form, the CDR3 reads TGTGCCAGCACCGGGACAGGGGGCAGAACAGATGCGCAGTATTTT. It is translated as CASTGTGGRTDAQYF.

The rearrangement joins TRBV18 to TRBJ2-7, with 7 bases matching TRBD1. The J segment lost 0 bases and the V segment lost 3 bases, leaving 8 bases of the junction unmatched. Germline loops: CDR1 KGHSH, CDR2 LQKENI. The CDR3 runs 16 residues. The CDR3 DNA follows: TGTGCCAGCTCACCGAACCTACAGGGGTTCTCCTACGAGCAGTACTTC. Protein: CASSPNLQGFSYEQYF.

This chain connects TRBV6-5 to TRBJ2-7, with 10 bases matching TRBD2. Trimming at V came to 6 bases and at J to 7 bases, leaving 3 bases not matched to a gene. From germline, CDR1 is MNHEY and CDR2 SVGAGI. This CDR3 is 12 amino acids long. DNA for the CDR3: TGTGCCAGCAGCGAACTAGCGGGAGAGCAGTACTTC. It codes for CASSELAGEQYF.

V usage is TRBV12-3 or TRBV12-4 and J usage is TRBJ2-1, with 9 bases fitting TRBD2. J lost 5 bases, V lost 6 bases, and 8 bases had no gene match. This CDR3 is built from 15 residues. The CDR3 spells CASSRSSGTHNEQFF. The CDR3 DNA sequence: TGTGCCAGCAGCCGTTCTAGCGGGACACACAATGAGCAGTTCTTC.

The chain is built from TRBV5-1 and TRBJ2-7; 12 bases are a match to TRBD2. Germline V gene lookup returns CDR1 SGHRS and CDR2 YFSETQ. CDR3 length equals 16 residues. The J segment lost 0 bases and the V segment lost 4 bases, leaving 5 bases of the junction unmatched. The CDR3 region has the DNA TGCGCCAGCAGCCAAACGACTAGCGGGAGCTCCTACGAGCAGTACTTC. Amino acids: CASSQTTSGSSYEQYF.

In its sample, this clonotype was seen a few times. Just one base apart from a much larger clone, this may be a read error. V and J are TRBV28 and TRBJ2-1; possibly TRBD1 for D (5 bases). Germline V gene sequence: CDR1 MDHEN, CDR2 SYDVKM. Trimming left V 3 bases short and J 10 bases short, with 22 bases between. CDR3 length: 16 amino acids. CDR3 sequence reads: CASSLVTVLFSYEQFF. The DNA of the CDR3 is TGTGCCAGCAGTTTGGTGACAGTCTTATTCTCCTACGAGCAGTTCTTC.

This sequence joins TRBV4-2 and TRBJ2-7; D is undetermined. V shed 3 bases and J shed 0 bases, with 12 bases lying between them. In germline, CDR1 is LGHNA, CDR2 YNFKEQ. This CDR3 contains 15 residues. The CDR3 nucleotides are TGTGCCAGCAGCCAGCCAGCCCCAGGCTCCTACGAGCAGTACTTC. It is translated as CASSQPAPGSYEQYF.

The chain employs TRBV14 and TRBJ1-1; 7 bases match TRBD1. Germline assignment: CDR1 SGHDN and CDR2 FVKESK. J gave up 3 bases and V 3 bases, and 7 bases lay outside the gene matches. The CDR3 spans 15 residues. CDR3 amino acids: CASSHPDRADTEAFF. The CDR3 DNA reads TGTGCCAGCAGCCACCCCGACAGGGCGGACACTGAAGCTTTCTTT.

The CDR3 reads CASSLLTALNYGYTF. The CDR3, as DNA: TGTGCCAGCAGCTTGTTAACAGCCCTTAACTATGGCTACACCTTC. V usage is TRBV5-6 and J usage is TRBJ1-2; D remains unclear. CDR3 length: 15 amino acids. The germline V gene encodes CDR1 SGHDT and CDR2 YYEEEE. The V end lost 1 base, the J end lost 1 base, and 11 bases lay between the germline ends.

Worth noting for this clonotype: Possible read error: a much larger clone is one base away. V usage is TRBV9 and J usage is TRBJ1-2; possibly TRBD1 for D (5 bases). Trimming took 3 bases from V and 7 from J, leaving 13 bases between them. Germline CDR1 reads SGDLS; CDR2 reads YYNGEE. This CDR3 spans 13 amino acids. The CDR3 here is CASSAGRTGGYTF. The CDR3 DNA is TGTGCCAGCAGCGCGGGACGGACGGGTGGCTACACCTTC.

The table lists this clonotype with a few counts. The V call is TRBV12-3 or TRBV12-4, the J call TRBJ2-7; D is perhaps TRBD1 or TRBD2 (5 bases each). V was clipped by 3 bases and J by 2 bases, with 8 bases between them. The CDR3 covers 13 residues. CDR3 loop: CASSFGDPYEQYF. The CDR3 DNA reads TGTGCCAGCAGTTTTGGGGACCCCTACGAGCAGTACTTC.

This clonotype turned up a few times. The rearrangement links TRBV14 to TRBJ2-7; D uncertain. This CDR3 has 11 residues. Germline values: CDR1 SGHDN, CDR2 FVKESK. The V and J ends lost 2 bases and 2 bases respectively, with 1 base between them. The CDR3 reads CASSQTYEQYF. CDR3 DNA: TGTGCCAGCAGCCAAACCTACGAGCAGTACTTC.

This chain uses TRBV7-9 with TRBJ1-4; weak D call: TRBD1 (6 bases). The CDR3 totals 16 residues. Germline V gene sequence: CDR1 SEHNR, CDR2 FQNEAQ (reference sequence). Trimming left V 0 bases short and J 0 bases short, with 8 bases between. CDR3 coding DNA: TGTGCCAGCAGCTTAGCGAGGACAGCAACTAATGAAAAACTGTTTTTT. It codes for CASSLARTATNEKLFF. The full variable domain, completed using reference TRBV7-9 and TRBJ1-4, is DTGVSQNPRHKITKRGQNVTFRCDPISEHNRLYWYRQTLGQGPEFLTYFQNEAQLEKSRLLSDRFSAERPKGSFSTLEIQRTEQGDSAMYLCASSLARTATNEKLFFGSGTQLSVL.

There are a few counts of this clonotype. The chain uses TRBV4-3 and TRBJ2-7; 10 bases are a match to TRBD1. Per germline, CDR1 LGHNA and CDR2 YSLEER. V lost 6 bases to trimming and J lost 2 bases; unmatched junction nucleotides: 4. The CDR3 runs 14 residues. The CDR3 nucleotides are TGCGCCAGCAGTTACGGACAGGGGGCCTACGAGCAGTACTTC. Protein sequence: CASSYGQGAYEQYF.

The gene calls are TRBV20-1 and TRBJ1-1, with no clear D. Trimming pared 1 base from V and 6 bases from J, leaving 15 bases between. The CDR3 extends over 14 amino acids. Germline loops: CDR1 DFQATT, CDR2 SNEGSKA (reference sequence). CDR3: CSARGRAGSAEAFF. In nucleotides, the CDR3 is TGCAGTGCTAGAGGCCGCGCGGGGAGCGCTGAAGCTTTCTTT.

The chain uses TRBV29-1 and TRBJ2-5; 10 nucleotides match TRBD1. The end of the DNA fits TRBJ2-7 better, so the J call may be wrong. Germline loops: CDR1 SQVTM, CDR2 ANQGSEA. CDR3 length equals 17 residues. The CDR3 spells CSVGPPGQGLFQYEQYF. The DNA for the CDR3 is TGCAGCGTGGGACCACCGGGACAGGGGCTCTTCCAGTACGAGCAGTACTTC.

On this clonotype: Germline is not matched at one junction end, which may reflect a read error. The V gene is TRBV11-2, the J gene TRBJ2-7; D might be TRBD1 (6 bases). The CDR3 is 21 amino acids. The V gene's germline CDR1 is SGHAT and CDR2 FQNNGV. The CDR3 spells CASSLGLPGQSRPKSSYEQYF. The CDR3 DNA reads TGTGCTAGCAGCTTAGGGTTGCCCGGACAGAGCCGGCCGAAGAGCTCCTACGAGCAGTACTTC. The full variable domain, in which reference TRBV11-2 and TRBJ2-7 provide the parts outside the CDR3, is EAGVAQSPRYKIIEKRQSVAFWCNPISGHATLYWYQQILGQGPKLLIQFQNNGVVDDSQLPKDRFSAERLKGVDSTLKIQPAKLEDSAVYLCASSLGLPGQSRPKSSYEQYFGPGTRLTVT.

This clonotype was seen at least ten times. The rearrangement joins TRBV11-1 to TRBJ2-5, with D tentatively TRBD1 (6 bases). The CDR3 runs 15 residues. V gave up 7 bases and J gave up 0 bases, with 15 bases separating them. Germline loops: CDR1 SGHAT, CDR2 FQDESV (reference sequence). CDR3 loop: CASTPGEEDQETQYF. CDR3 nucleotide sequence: TGTGCCAGCACACCAGGGGAAGAGGACCAAGAGACCCAGTACTTC. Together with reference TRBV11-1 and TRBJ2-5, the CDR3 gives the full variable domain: EAEVAQSPRYKITEKSQAVAFWCDPISGHATLYWYRQILGQGPELLVQFQDESVVDDSQLPKDRFSAERLKGVDSTLKIQPAELGDSAMYLCASTPGEEDQETQYFGPGTRLLVL.

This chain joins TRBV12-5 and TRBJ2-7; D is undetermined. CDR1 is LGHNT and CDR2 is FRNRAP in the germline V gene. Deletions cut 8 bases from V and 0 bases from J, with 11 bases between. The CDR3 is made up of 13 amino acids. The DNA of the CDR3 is TGTGCTAGTAATCCAGGAAGCTCCTACGAGCAGTACTTC. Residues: CASNPGSSYEQYF.